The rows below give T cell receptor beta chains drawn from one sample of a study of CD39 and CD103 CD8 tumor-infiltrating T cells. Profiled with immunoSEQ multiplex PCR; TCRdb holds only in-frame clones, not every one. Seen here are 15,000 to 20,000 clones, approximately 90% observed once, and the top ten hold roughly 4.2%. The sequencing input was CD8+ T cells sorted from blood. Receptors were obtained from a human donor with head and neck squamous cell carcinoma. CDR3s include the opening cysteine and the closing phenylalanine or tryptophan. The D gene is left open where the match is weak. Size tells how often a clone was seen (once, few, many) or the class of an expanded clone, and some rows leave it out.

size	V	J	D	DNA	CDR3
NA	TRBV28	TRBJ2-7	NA	TGTGCCAGCAGTTTCGCCTTCGTCGGCTACGAGCAGTACTTC	CASSFAFVGYEQYF
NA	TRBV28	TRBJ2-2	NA	TGTGCCAGCAGTTTCCAGGGGACCGGGGAGCTGTTTTTT	CASSFQGTGELFF
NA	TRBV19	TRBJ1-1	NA	TGTGCCAGTAGTATAATCCCGAACACTGAAGCTTTCTTT	CASSIIPNTEAFF
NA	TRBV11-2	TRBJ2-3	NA	TGTGCCAGCAGCTTAGATGTTTCTGAGGCCACGGGATCTCGGACAGATACGCAGTATTTT	CASSLDVSEATGSRTDTQYF
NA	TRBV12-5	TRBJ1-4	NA	TGTGCTAGTGGTTTTACGACAGCAGTTAATGAAAAACTGTTTTTT	CASGFTTAVNEKLFF
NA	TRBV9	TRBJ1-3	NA	TGTGCCAGCAGCGTAGAAGTCATGGGAACCTCTGGAAACACCATATATTTT	CASSVEVMGTSGNTIYF
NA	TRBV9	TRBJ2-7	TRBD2	TGTGCCAGCAGCGTCAGCGGGGGTTCCTACGAGCAGTACTTC	CASSVSGGSYEQYF
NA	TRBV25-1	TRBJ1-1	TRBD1	TGTGCCAGCAGTCAGGCGCAGGGGGGAAACACTGAAGCTTTCTTT	CASSQAQGGNTEAFF
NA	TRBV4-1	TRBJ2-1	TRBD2	TGCGCCAGCAGCCAAGGGCTAGCGGGGGTCAATGAGCAGTTCTTC	CASSQGLAGVNEQFF
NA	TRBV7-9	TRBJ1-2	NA	TGTGCCAGCAGCTTAATGGGGGCCACTTCTAACTATGGCTACACCTTC	CASSLMGATSNYGYTF
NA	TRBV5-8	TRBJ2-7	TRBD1	TGTGCCAGCAGCTGGGGGACAGGGGACTACGAGCAGTACTTC	CASSWGTGDYEQYF
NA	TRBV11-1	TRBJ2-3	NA	TGTGCCAGCAGCTTAGTCGTACCGACAGATACGCAGTATTTT	CASSLVVPTDTQYF
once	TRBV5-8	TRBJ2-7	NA	TGTGCCAGCAGCTTGAAGGGCCTTAGATTCTCCTACGAGCAGTACTTC	CASSLKGLRFSYEQYF
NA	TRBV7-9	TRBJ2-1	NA	TGTGCCAGCAGCTTAGTGTTGGGTGACCACAATGAGCAGTTCTTC	CASSLVLGDHNEQFF
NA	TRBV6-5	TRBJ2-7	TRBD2	TGTGCCAGCAGTTATGGAGGGCGGGGGGTCTACGAGCAGTACTTC	CASSYGGRGVYEQYF
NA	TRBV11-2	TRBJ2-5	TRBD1	TGTGCCAGCAGCTTAGAAAGGGGGCATAAGACCCAGTACTTC	CASSLERGHKTQYF
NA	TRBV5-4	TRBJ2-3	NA	TGTGCCAGCAGCTTACGGACAGAATCTCGCCTTACAGATACGCAGTATTTT	CASSLRTESRLTDTQYF
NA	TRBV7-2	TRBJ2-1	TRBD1	TGTGCCAGCAGCTCACCCCAGGGGGTTTACTATGAGCAGTTCTTC	CASSSPQGVYYEQFF